Below are 30 T cell receptor beta chains sequenced from a single sample in a study of spatial heterogeneity in lung cancer. From the 5' RACE reads, TCRdb called clonotypes with MiXCR, one entry per CDR3 protein. This sample has nearly 15,000 distinct CDR3 sequences; over 6.5% occur once, and the top ten carry 33%. Time point of the sample: sample taken at primary tumor resection. Unsorted whole RNA from tumor, nontumor lung or frozen PBMC underwent sequencing. This material consisted of PBMCs, taken at surgery. The receptors shown here come from a female donor with early-stage non-small cell lung cancer.

This clonotype was detected many times. The rearrangement links TRBV5-4 to TRBJ2-5, with 10 bases matching TRBD2. In germline, CDR1 is SGHNT, CDR2 YYREEE (reference sequence). The junction had 7 bases not matched to a gene; V was cut back by 4 bases and J by 1 base. This CDR3 contains 16 residues. CDR3 loop: CASSTRGLAVQETQYF. In DNA form, the CDR3 reads TGTGCCAGCAGCACCCGTGGACTAGCGGTCCAAGAGACCCAGTACTTC.

This clonotype was counted at least ten times. The chain uses TRBV7-2 and TRBJ2-7; D is possibly TRBD1 or TRBD2 (5 bases each). This CDR3 contains 16 residues. CDR1 and CDR2 (germline): SGHTA, FQGNSA. V gave up 2 bases and J gave up 0 bases, with 14 bases separating them. CDR3 amino acids: CASSLREGTSSYEQYF. The CDR3 region has the DNA TGTGCCAGCAGCTTAAGAGAGGGGACGAGCTCCTACGAGCAGTACTTC.

This clonotype has at least ten counts. The J gene is TRBJ2-4, the V gene TRBV6-5, with 8 bases fitting TRBD2. Germline loops: CDR1 MNHEY, CDR2 SVGAGI. This CDR3 is 14 amino acids long. V trimming: 8 bases; J trimming: 8 bases; junction bases outside the gene matches: 11. CDR3 nucleotide sequence: TGTGCCAGCTCGCGATCGGGGGGGCCTGACATTCAGTACTTC. This translates into CASSRSGGPDIQYF.

This clonotype came up many times. The chain uses TRBV24-1 and TRBJ2-1; 10 nucleotides match TRBD2. The CDR3 runs 16 residues. The germline V gene has CDR1 KGHDR and CDR2 SFDVKD. The V gene end was trimmed by 3 bases and the J gene end by 10 bases; junction bases not matched to a gene: 11. DNA for the CDR3: TGTGCCACCAGTGATCCTTCTAGCGGGAGAGGTAGGGAGCAGTTCTTC. Protein product: CATSDPSSGRGREQFF.

The rearrangement uses TRBV5-1 and TRBJ1-1; TRBD1 aligns across 7 bases. The CDR3 covers 16 residues. Germline trimming cut 4 bases from V and 3 bases from J; bases unmatched to any gene: 12. Germline V gives CDR1 SGHRS, CDR2 YFSETQ. The CDR3 region is CASSPRITRGDTEAFF. In DNA form, the CDR3 reads TGCGCCAGCAGCCCTCGGATTACCAGGGGGGACACTGAAGCTTTCTTT.

This clonotype was seen ten or more times. This rearrangement joins TRBV4-1 to TRBJ2-7, with unresolved D. The CDR3 contains 12 residues. V was trimmed by 6 bases and J by 6 bases, leaving 12 bases between them. CDR1 and CDR2 from the germline V gene are MGHRA and YSYEKL. This CDR3 is CASSPPLGEQYF. The CDR3 DNA is TGCGCCAGCAGTCCTCCGCTAGGCGAGCAGTACTTC.

This clonotype was detected a few times. The CDR3 spells CASSQGTGLAYEQYF. The CDR3 coding sequence is TGCGCCAGCAGCCAAGGGACAGGGTTGGCCTACGAGCAGTACTTC. This chain uses TRBV4-1 with TRBJ2-7; 8 bases agree with TRBD1. Per the germline V gene, CDR1 is MGHRA and CDR2 is YSYEKL. V dropped 1 base and J dropped 2; count of bases not matched to a gene: 4. This CDR3 is 15 amino acids long.

This clonotype came up many times. This rearrangement joins TRBV24-1 to TRBJ1-1, with 9 bases matching TRBD1. Trimming at V came to 4 bases and at J to 3 bases, leaving 11 bases not matched to a gene. This CDR3 spans 17 amino acids. Per germline, CDR1 KGHDR and CDR2 SFDVKD. In nucleotides, the CDR3 is TGTGCCACCAGTGACGCGGACAGGGGAAAGTGGGACACTGAAGCTTTCTTT. This translates into CATSDADRGKWDTEAFF.

The gene calls are TRBV10-3 and TRBJ1-2; D gene uncertain. The CDR3 runs 13 residues. Germline CDR1 ENHRY, CDR2 SYGVKD. Trimming removed 8 bases at V and 8 bases at J, with 18 bases between. CDR3 sequence: CAIAGPGVWGYTF. CDR3 nucleotides: TGTGCCATCGCGGGCCCCGGGGTGTGGGGCTACACCTTC.

This clonotype was observed once. This clone may be a read error of a much larger clone one base away. V usage is TRBV7-9 and J usage is TRBJ2-5; the D gene could be TRBD1 or TRBD2 (5 bases each). Trimming shortened V by 5 bases and J by 4 bases, and 17 bases separated the two germline ends. Germline V gene sequence: CDR1 SEHNR, CDR2 FQNEAQ (reference sequence). This CDR3 region has 15 residues. CDR3 protein: CASSPTVGRRETQYF. CDR3 in DNA: TGTGCCAGCAGCCCCACGGTGGGACGGAGAGAGACCCAGTACTTC.

This clonotype is medium-sized (0.01 to 0.1%) within its sample. CDR3 sequence reads: CASSETGPLGYQETQYF. CDR3 bases: TGTGCCAGCAGCGAAACAGGGCCCCTAGGGTACCAAGAGACCCAGTACTTC. The chain employs TRBV2 and TRBJ2-5; perhaps TRBD1 as D (6 bases). The V end was cut by 6 bases, the J end by 0 bases, with 20 bases between. The CDR3 is made up of 17 amino acids. The germline V gene encodes CDR1 SNHLY and CDR2 FYNNEI.

This clonotype was detected many times. The chain carries TRBV4-2 and TRBJ2-7; D not resolved. The CDR3 spans 15 residues. V shed 4 bases and J shed 0 bases, with 13 bases lying between them. Germline V gene lookup returns CDR1 LGHNA and CDR2 YNFKEQ. The CDR3 nucleotides are TGTGCCAGCAGCCGAGCACAAGATTCCTCCTACGAGCAGTACTTC. It yields the protein CASSRAQDSSYEQYF.

In its sample, this clonotype was seen many times. The gene calls are TRBV6-6 and TRBJ1-1, with D maybe TRBD1 (5 bases). The CDR3 is 13 residues long. The V end lost 6 bases, the J end lost 7 bases, and 15 bases lay between the germline ends. From germline, CDR1 is MNHNY and CDR2 SVGAGI (reference sequence). The CDR3 loop is CASSYTRDSEAFF. CDR3 nucleotides: TGTGCCAGCAGCTACACCCGAGACAGTGAAGCTTTCTTT.

V gene TRBV29-1 combines with J gene TRBJ2-4, with D perhaps matching TRBD2 (5 bases). Looked up from germline, CDR1 is SQVTM and CDR2 is ANQGSEA. The CDR3 loop spans 13 amino acids. V dropped 4 bases and J dropped 6 bases, with 13 bases sitting between them. CDR3 in amino acids: CSVVGVGGNIQYF. The CDR3, as DNA: TGCAGCGTTGTAGGAGTAGGAGGAAACATTCAGTACTTC.

As concerns this clonotype: With a much larger clone just one base away, this may be a read error. The chain has TRBV15 and TRBJ2-3; D is unresolved. The germline CDR1 and CDR2 sequences are LNHNV and YYDKDF (reference sequence). The CDR3 has 12 residues. CDR3 in DNA: TGTGCCACCAGCAGAGCCTTAGATACGCGGTATTTT. This sequence encodes CATSRALDTRYF.

The table lists this clonotype with many counts. V usage is TRBV12-3 or TRBV12-4 and J usage is TRBJ2-1, with a weak D call TRBD2 (5 bases). The CDR3 has 17 amino acids. The ends were cut back, 4 bases at V and 6 bases at J, with 22 bases in the middle. This CDR3 reads CASSSLDLPGGGNEQFF. The DNA for the CDR3 is TGTGCCAGCAGTTCACTTGACTTGCCCGGAGGTGGCAATGAGCAGTTCTTC.

The V gene is TRBV28, the J gene TRBJ2-7; 8 positions match TRBD1. This CDR3 has 15 amino acids. Germline CDR1 and CDR2: MDHEN and SYDVKM. V shed 6 bases, J shed 6 bases, and the junction held 13 bases outside the gene matches. The CDR3 DNA follows: TGTGCCAGCAGGGACTCCGGGACAGGCCGTCGCGAGCAGTACTTC. It codes for CASRDSGTGRREQYF. Complete variable domain (other parts from reference TRBV28 and TRBJ2-7): DVKVTQSSRYLVKRTGEKVFLECVQDMDHENMFWYRQDPGLGLRLIYFSYDVKMKEKGDIPEGYSVSREKKERFSLILESASTNQTSMYLCASRDSGTGRREQYFGPGTRLTVT.

This clonotype appeared many times. This chain connects TRBV6-1 to TRBJ2-3, with 9 positions matching TRBD2. The CDR3 runs to 17 residues. After removal of 0 bases from V and 5 bases from J, the junction contained 9 bases not matched to a gene. From germline, CDR1 is MNHNS and CDR2 SASEGT. The CDR3 DNA is TGTGCCAGCAGTGAAGCGTTGGGCGGGGGGGCCGGAGATACGCAGTATTTT. It encodes CASSEALGGGAGDTQYF.

This clonotype was seen ten or more times. The gene calls are TRBV19 and TRBJ1-2, with TRBD1 as a possible D gene (5 bases). Germline V lookup: CDR1 LNHDA, CDR2 SQIVND (reference sequence). The CDR3 spans 16 residues. The CDR3 nucleotides are TGTGCTACTCTACCCCGGGACTCCCGGCGGGCGAGTGGCTACACCTTC. This encodes CATLPRDSRRASGYTF.

This clonotype appeared a few times. The V gene is TRBV29-1, the J gene TRBJ2-7; 7 nucleotides align to TRBD1. Germline V gene data show CDR1 as SQVTM and CDR2 as ANQGSEA. V was clipped by 5 bases and J by 2 bases; unmatched bases: 3. The CDR3 extends over 12 amino acids. CDR3 coding DNA: TGCAGCGTTAGGGACAGCCCCTACGAGCAGTACTTC. It is translated as CSVRDSPYEQYF.

The chain links TRBV20-1 to TRBJ2-2; possible D gene TRBD2, 5 bases. The CDR3 spans 16 residues. V gave up 0 bases and J gave up 7 bases, with 18 bases separating them. CDR1 DFQATT and CDR2 SNEGSKA come from the germline V gene (reference sequence). The CDR3 spells CSARDSRGVAIGELFF. CDR3 in DNA: TGCAGTGCTAGAGATTCTCGGGGTGTAGCCATCGGGGAGCTGTTTTTT.

This clonotype was recorded at least ten times. This chain links TRBV6-5 with TRBJ2-3; 8 bases map to TRBD2. The germline CDR1 and CDR2 sequences are MNHEY and SVGAGI. J lost 9 bases, V lost 6 bases, and 17 bases had no gene match. The CDR3 extends over 16 amino acids. CDR3 bases: TGTGCCAGCAGAAAGGGACTAGGACTCGGAGAGGGAACGCAGTATTTT. Translation: CASRKGLGLGEGTQYF.

Many counts were recorded for this clonotype. V and J are TRBV6-5 and TRBJ1-5; unclear D gene. The length of the CDR3 is 13 residues. Between the trimmed V and J ends, which lost 6 bases and 2 bases, there was a span of 8 bases. CDR1 and CDR2 (germline): MNHEY, SVGAGI. The CDR3 region is CASRSRGNQPQHF. CDR3 nucleotides: TGTGCCAGCAGATCCCGCGGCAATCAGCCCCAGCATTTT.

The table lists this clonotype with many counts. The chain is built from TRBV7-2 and TRBJ2-1, with 7 bases lining up with TRBD1. The germline V gene encodes CDR1 SGHTA and CDR2 FQGNSA. CDR3 size: 13 residues. V dropped 5 bases and J dropped 6; count of bases not matched to a gene: 4. In nucleotides, the CDR3 is TGTGCCAGCAGCCCGACAGGGCCCAATGAGCAGTTCTTC. This sequence encodes CASSPTGPNEQFF.

The chain combines TRBV28 with TRBJ2-2; 7 bases fit TRBD1. J was trimmed by 5 bases and V by 5 bases; bases with no gene match: 8. CDR1 MDHEN and CDR2 SYDVKM come from the germline V gene. CDR3 length: 15 amino acids. In nucleotides, the CDR3 is TGTGCCAGCAGTCGACAGGGTGTGAGGACCGGGGAGCTGTTTTTT. Its translation is CASSRQGVRTGELFF.

This clonotype has at least ten counts. The rearrangement links TRBV20-1 to TRBJ2-1; D may be TRBD1 or TRBD2 (5 bases each). The CDR3 contains 15 residues. V lost 6 bases and J lost 4, with 19 bases in between. The germline V gene has CDR1 DFQATT and CDR2 SNEGSKA (reference sequence). The CDR3 sequence: CSALSRDLPYNEQFF. The CDR3 nucleotides are TGCAGTGCCCTTTCCCGGGACCTTCCTTACAATGAGCAGTTCTTC.

This clonotype appeared many times. The genes are TRBV7-2 and TRBJ2-3; weak D call: TRBD2 (5 bases). The CDR3 sequence is 14 residues long. Per germline, CDR1 SGHTA and CDR2 FQGNSA. Trimming took 2 bases from V and 0 from J, leaving 6 bases between them. CDR3 DNA sequence: TGTGCCAGCAGCTTAAGCGGAAGCACAGATACGCAGTATTTT. As protein: CASSLSGSTDTQYF.

This clonotype was counted between two and nine times. The chain has TRBV29-1 and TRBJ1-5; no clear D gene. The ends were cut back, 7 bases at V and 3 bases at J, with 13 bases in the middle. CDR1 and CDR2 from the germline V gene are SQVTM and ANQGSEA. This CDR3 is 13 amino acids long. CDR3 amino acids: CSARDNFNQPQHF. The CDR3 DNA reads TGCAGCGCCCGCGACAATTTCAATCAGCCCCAGCATTTT.

In this sample, this clonotype turned up many times. The rearrangement links TRBV6-2 or TRBV6-3 to TRBJ2-7; 9 positions match TRBD1. Per germline, CDR1 MNHEY and CDR2 SVGEGT. The ends lost 2 bases at V and 1 base at J; junction bases unmatched: 3. This CDR3 spans 15 amino acids. The DNA of the CDR3 is TGTGCCAGCAGTTACGAGGGGACAGGGTCCTACGAGCAGTACTTC. Amino acids: CASSYEGTGSYEQYF.

Regarding this clonotype: Relative to the germline gene, one junction end is altered; a read error may explain this. The chain couples TRBV5-1 to TRBJ2-2; 7 bases are shared with TRBD1. Germline CDR1 SGHRS, CDR2 YFSETQ. CDR3 length equals 16 residues. This CDR3 is CVSSSPRTGNTGELFF. CDR3 DNA: TGCGTCAGCAGCTCACCCCGGACAGGGAACACCGGGGAGCTGTTTTTT.